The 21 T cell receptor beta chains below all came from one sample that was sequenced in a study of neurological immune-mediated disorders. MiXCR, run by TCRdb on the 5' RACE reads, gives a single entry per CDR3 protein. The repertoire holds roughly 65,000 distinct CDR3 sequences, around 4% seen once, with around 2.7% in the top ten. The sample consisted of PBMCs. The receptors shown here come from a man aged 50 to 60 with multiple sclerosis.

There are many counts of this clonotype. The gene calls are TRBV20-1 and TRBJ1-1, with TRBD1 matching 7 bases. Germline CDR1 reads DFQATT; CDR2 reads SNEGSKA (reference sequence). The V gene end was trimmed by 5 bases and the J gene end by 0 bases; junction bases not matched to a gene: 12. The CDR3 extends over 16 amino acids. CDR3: CSAGQTGYLMNTEAFF. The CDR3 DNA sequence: TGCAGTGCTGGTCAGACAGGGTATCTTATGAACACTGAAGCTTTCTTT.

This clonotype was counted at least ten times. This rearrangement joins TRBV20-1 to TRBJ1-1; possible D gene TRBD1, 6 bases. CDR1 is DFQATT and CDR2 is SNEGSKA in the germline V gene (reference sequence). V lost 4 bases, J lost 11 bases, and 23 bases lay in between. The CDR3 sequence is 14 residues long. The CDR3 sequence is CSAKPPGQGLRAFF. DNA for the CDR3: TGCAGTGCTAAGCCCCCAGGCCAGGGGTTGCGGGCTTTCTTT.

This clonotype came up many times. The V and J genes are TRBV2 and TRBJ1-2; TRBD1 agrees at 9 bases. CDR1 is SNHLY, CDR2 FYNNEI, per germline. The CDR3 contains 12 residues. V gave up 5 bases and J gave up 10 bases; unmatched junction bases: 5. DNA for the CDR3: TGTGCCAGCAGTCTGGACAGGGGATCCTACACCTTC. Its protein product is CASSLDRGSYTF.

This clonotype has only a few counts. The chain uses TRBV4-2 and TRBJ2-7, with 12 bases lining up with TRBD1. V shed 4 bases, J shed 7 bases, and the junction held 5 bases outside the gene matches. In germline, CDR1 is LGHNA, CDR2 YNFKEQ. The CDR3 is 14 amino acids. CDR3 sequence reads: CASSPGTGGQEQYF. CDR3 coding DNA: TGTGCCAGCAGCCCCGGGACAGGGGGCCAAGAGCAGTACTTC.

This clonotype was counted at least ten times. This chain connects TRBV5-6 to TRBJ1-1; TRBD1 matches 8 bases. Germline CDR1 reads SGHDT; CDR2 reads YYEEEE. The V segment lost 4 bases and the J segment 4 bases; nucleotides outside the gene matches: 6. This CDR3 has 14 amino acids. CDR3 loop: CASSDSGGPTEAFF. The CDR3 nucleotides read TGTGCCAGCAGCGATTCAGGGGGCCCCACTGAAGCTTTCTTT.

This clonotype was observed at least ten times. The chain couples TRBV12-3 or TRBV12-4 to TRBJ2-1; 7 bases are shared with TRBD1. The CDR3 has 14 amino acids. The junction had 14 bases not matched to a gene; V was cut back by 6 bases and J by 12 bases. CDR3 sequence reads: CASRNRDSHMSQFF. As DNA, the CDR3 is TGTGCCAGCAGAAACCGGGACAGTCATATGTCGCAGTTCTTC.

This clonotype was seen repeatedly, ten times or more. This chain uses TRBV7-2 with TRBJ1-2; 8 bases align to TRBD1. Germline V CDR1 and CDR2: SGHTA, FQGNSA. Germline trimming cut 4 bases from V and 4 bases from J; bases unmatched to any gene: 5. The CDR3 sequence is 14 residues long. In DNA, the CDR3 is TGTGCCAGCAGCTCCCAGGGGGCCGGCTATGGCTACACCTTC. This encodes CASSSQGAGYGYTF.

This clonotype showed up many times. The CDR3 protein is CASRFVVSDTGELFF. CDR3 coding DNA: TGCGCCAGCAGATTTGTTGTCTCCGACACCGGGGAGCTGTTTTTT. This chain uses TRBV5-1 with TRBJ2-2; D uncertain. The germline V gene has CDR1 SGHRS and CDR2 YFSETQ. The CDR3 loop spans 15 amino acids. The ends were cut back, 5 bases at V and 3 bases at J, with 14 bases in the middle.

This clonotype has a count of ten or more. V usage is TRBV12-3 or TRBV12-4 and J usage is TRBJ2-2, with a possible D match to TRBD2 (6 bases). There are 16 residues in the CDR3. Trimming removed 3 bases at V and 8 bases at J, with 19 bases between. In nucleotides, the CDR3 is TGTGCCAGCAGTTTCTTTAGGGGATCGGGAGCTGGGGAGCTGTTTTTT. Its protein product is CASSFFRGSGAGELFF.

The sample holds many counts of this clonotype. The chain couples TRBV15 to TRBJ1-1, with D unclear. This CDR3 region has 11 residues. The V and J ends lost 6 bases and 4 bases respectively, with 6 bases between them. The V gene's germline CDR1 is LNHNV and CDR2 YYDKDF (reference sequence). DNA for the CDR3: TGTGCCACCAGGGATAGCACTGAAGCTTTCTTT. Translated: CATRDSTEAFF.

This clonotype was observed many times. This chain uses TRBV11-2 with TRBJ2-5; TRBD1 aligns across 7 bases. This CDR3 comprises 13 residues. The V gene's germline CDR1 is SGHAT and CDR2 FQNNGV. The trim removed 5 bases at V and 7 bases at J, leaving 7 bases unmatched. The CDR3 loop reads CASSRTGLGTQYF. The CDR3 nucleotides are TGTGCCAGCAGCAGGACAGGTTTAGGGACCCAGTACTTC. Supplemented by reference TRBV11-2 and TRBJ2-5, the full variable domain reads EAGVAQSPRYKIIEKRQSVAFWCNPISGHATLYWYQQILGQGPKLLIQFQNNGVVDDSQLPKDRFSAERLKGVDSTLKIQPAKLEDSAVYLCASSRTGLGTQYFGPGTRLLVL.

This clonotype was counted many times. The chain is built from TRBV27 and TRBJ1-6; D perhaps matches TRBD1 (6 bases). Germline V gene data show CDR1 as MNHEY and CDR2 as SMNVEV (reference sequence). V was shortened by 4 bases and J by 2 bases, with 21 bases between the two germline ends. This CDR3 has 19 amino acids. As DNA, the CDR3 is TGTGCCAGCAGTTCCTTTTGGACAGCGGGAGTGCCCTATAATTCACCCCTCCACTTT. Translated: CASSSFWTAGVPYNSPLHF.

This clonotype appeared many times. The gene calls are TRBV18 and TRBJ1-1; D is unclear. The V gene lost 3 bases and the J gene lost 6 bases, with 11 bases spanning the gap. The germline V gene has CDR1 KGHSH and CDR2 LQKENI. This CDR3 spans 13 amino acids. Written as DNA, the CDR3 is TGTGCCAGCTCACCGCCTGCTAGGCCTGAAGCTTTCTTT. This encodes CASSPPARPEAFF.

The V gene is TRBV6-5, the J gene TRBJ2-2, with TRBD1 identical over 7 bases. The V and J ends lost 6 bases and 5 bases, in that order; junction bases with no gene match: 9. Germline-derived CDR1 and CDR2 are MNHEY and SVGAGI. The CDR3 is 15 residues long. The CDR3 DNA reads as TGTGCCAGCAGCCACCGGGACAGTCTGACCGGGGAGCTGTTTTTT. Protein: CASSHRDSLTGELFF.

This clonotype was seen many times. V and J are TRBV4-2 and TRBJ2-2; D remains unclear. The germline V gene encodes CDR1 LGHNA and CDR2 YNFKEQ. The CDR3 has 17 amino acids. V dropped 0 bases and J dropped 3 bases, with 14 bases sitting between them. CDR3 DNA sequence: TGTGCCAGCAGCCAAGATGATGGGGTTTCCGACACCGGGGAGCTGTTTTTT. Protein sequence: CASSQDDGVSDTGELFF.

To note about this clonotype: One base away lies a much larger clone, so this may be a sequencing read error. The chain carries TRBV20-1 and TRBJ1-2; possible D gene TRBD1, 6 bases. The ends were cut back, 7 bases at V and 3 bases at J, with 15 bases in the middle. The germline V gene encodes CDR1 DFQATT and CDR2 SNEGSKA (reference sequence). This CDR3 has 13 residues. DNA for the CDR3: TGCAGTGTTAGCGAGGACAGACACTATGGCTACACCTTC. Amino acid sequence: CSVSEDRHYGYTF.

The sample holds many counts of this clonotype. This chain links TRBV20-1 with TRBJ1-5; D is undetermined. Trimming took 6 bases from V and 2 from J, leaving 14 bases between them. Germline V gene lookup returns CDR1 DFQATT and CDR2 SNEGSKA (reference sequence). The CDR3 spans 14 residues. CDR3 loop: CSASGRSGNQPQHF. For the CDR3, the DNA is TGCAGTGCAAGCGGTAGATCGGGCAATCAGCCCCAGCATTTT.

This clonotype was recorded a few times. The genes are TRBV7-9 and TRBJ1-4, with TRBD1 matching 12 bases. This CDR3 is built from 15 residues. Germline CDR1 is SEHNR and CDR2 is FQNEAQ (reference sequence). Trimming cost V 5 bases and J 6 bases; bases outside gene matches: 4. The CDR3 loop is CASSVGTGGDEKLFF. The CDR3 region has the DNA TGTGCCAGCAGCGTCGGGACAGGGGGCGATGAAAAACTGTTTTTT.

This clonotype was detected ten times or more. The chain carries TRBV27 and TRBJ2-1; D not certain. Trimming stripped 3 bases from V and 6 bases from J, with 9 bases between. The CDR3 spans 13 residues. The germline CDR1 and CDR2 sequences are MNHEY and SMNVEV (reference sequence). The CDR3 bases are TGTGCCAGCAGTTTCGGGTGGGCCAATGAGCAGTTCTTC. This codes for CASSFGWANEQFF.

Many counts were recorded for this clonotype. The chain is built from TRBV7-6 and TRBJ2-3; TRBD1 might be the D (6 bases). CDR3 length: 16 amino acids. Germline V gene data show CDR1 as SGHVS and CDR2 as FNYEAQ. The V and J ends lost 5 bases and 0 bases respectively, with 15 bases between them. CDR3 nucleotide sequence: TGTGCCAGCAGCACCTCACCGGGACACAGCACAGATACGCAGTATTTT. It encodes CASSTSPGHSTDTQYF. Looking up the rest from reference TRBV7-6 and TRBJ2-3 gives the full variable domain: GAGVSQSPRYKVTKRGQDVALRCDPISGHVSLYWYRQALGQGPEFLTYFNYEAQQDKSGLPNDRFSAERPEGSISTLTIQRTEQRDSAMYRCASSTSPGHSTDTQYFGPGTRLTVL.

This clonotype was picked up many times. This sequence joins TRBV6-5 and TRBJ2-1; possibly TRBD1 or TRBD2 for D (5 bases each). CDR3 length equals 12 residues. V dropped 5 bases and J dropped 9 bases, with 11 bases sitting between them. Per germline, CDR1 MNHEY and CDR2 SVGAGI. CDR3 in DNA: TGTGCCAGCAGTAAAGGGACCAGTGAGCAGTTCTTC. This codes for CASSKGTSEQFF.